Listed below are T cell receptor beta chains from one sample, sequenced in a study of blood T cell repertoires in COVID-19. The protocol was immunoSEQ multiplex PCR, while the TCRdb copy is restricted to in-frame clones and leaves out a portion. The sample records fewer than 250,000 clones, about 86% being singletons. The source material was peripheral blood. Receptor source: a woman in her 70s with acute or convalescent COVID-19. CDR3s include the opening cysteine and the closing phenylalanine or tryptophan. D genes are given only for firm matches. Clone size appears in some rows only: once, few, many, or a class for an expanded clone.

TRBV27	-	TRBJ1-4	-	TGTGCCAGCAGGCCCGTCGGGTTCAATAATGAAAAACTGTTTTTT	CASRPVGFNNEKLFF
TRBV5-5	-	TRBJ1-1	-	TGTGCCAGCAGCTTCCCCCGGGGGTTGAACACTGAAGCTTTCTTT	CASSFPRGLNTEAFF
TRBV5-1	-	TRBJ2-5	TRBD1	TGCGCCAGCAGCTTGGAGGGGGCGAAGACCCAGTACTTC	CASSLEGAKTQYF
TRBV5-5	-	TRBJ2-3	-	TGTGCCAGCAGCTACGCCAGAACAGGGGCGGGGGATACGCAGTATTTT	CASSYARTGAGDTQYF
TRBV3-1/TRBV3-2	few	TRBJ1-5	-	TGTGCCAGCAGCCAAGGCGAATCGCGCCAGCATTTT	CASSQGESRQHF
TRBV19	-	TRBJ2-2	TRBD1	TGTGCCAGTAGTCCCCGACAGGGGGCTGGGGAGCTGTTTTTT	CASSPRQGAGELFF
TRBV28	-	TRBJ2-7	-	TGTGCCAGCAGCGGACAAGGCGAGCAGTACTTC	CASSGQGEQYF
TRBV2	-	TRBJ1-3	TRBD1	TGTGCCAGCAGTGAAGGGACAGGGGCTCACTCTGGAAACACCATATATTTT	CASSEGTGAHSGNTIYF
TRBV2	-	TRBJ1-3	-	TGTGCCAGCAGCAACAGGGCCGCGAGAGGAAACACCATATATTTT	CASSNRAARGNTIYF
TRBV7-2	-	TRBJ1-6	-	TGTGCCAGCAGCCGCCTCCCGGGTAATTCACCCCTCCACTTT	CASSRLPGNSPLHF
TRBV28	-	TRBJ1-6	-	TGTGCCAGCATTACCACGGGTGATAGTTCACCCCTCCACTTT	CASITTGDSSPLHF
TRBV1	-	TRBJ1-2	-	TGCACCAGCAGCCAAGATTCCTCGACAGGAGAAAAGGACTATGGCTACACCTTC	CTSSQDSSTGEKDYGYTF
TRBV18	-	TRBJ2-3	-	TGTGCCAGCTCACCTCTCCCCGGGGAAGCAGATACGCAGTATTTT	CASSPLPGEADTQYF
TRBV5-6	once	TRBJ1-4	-	TGTGCCAGCAGCTTGATCGGACAGTCAACTAATGAAAAACTGTTTTTT	CASSLIGQSTNEKLFF
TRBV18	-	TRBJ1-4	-	TGTGCCAGCTCACCCGATCGTCAGGGAGGGAATGAAAAACTGTTTTTT	CASSPDRQGGNEKLFF
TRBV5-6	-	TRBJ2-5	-	TGTGCCAGCAGCTTGGCCAAGGGGGATTGGGAGACCCAGTACTTC	CASSLAKGDWETQYF
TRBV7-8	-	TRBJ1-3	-	TGTGCCAGCAGCTTAGGTCTGAGACAGATAAACACCATATATTTT	CASSLGLRQINTIYF
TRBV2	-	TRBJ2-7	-	TGTGCCAGCAGTGGACTAGACGAGCAGTACTTC	CASSGLDEQYF
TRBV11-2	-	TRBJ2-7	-	TGTGCCAGCAGCTTTTCGGACCGCGGGTACGAGCAGTACTTC	CASSFSDRGYEQYF
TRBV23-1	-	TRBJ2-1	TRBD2	TGCGCCAGTCCGAGCGGCGGGAGATCCCGCAATGAGCAGTTCTTC	CASPSGGRSRNEQFF
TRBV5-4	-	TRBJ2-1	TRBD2	TGTGCCAGCAGCTCCGGGACTAGCGGATCCTACAATGAGCAGTTCTTC	CASSSGTSGSYNEQFF
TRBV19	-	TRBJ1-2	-	TGTGCCGCCGGACAGAGTTTCTTCTACACCTTC	CAAGQSFFYTF
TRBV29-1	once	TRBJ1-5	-	TGCAGCGTTCAGCAGGGAGGGGATCAGCCCCAGCATTTT	CSVQQGGDQPQHF
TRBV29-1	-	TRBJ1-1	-	TGCAGCGTAACCCCCCCCTCACGGGAGAACACTGAAGCTTTCTTT	CSVTPPSRENTEAFF
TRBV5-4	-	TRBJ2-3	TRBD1	TGTGCCAGCAGCTTGAGGCAGGGGGCAGATACGCAGTATTTT	CASSLRQGADTQYF
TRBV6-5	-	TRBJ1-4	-	TGTGCCAGCACCCCCGCGGGGGCTGGTAATGAAAAACTGTTTTTT	CASTPAGAGNEKLFF
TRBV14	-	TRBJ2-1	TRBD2	TGTGCCAGCAGCCAAGCGGGGGGGCCGTATGAGCAGTTCTTC	CASSQAGGPYEQFF
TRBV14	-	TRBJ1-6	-	TGTGCCAGCAGCCAAGAGACACAATTCACCCTCCACTTT	CASSQETQFTLHF
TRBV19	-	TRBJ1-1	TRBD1	TGTGCCAGTAGTATCGGGCAGGGGGCGCGGGTGACTGAAGCTTTCTTT	CASSIGQGARVTEAFF
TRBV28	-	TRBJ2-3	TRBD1	TGTGCCAGCAGTGCGGACAGGGGGCGTTATGCAGATACGCAGTATTTT	CASSADRGRYADTQYF
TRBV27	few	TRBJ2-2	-	TGTGCCAGCAGTTGGCGGTCGAACACCGGGGAGCTGTTTTTT	CASSWRSNTGELFF
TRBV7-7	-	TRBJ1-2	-	TGTGCTAGCAGCTATCGTTTGGGGGGGGTTAGTGGCTACACCTTC	CASSYRLGGVSGYTF
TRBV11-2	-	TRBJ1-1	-	TGTGCCAGCAGCTTCTTAGAGGGAGCTGAAGCTTTCTTT	CASSFLEGAEAFF
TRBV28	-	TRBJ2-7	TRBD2	TGTGCCAGCTCAACAGCGGGAGGGGTAGGCTACGAGCAGTACTTC	CASSTAGGVGYEQYF
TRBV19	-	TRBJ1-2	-	TGTGCCAGTAGTATAGCAGGGACTAACTATGGCTACACCTTC	CASSIAGTNYGYTF
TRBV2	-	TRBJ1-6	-	TGTGCCAGCACCACAGGGAGTTCACCCCTCCACTTT	CASTTGSSPLHF
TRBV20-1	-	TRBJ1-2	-	TGCAGTGCTAGTCCCCTAGGGGGGGTGGAGGGCTACACCTTC	CSASPLGGVEGYTF
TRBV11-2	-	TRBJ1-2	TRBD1	TGTGCCAGCAGTCGCAGGGGGCATGATGGCTACACCTTC	CASSRRGHDGYTF
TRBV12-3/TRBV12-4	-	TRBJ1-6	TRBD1	TGTGCCAGCAGTCCGGGACAGTCTTCACCCCTCCACTTT	CASSPGQSSPLHF
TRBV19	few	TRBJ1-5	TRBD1	TGTGCCAGTAGACCGGGACAGGGCCTCGGTCAGCCCCAGCATTTT	CASRPGQGLGQPQHF
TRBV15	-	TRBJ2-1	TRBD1	TGTGCCACCAGCAAAGACAGGGCCTCGAATGAGCAGTTCTTC	CATSKDRASNEQFF
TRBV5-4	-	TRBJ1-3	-	TGTGCCAGCAGCTTGGGTGGGACATCCGGAAACACCATATATTTT	CASSLGGTSGNTIYF
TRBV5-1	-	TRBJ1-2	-	TGCGCCAGCAGCGCTCGCGGTTATGGCTACACCTTC	CASSARGYGYTF
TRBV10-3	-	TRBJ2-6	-	TGTGCCATCAGTGAGGCCCCGGGGGCTGGGGCCAACGTCCTGACTTTC	CAISEAPGAGANVLTF
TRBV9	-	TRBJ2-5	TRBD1	TGTGCCAGCAGCGTAGCTGGGACAGGGAAAGAGACCCAGTACTTC	CASSVAGTGKETQYF
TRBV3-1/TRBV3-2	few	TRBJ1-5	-	TGTGCCAGCAGCCAAGGCCAACGGGGTGGCGTATATAGCAATCAGCCCCAGCATTTT	CASSQGQRGGVYSNQPQHF
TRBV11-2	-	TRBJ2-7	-	TGTGCCAGCAGCTCATCTACAGGCAATAGCAACGAGCAGTACTTC	CASSSSTGNSNEQYF
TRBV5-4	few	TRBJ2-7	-	TGTGCCAGCAGCACTCCCGGCTACGAGCAGTACTTC	CASSTPGYEQYF
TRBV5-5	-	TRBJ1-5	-	TGTGCCAGCAGCTTGGTCGCAACGGGGGGCGGTTATCAGCCCCAGCATTTT	CASSLVATGGGYQPQHF
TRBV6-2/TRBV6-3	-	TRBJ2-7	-	TGTGCCAGCAGTTACCCTAGTTACGAGCAGTACTTC	CASSYPSYEQYF
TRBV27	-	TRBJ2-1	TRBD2	TGTGCCAGCAGTTTACCGGGACTAGGGTACAATGAGCAGTTCTTC	CASSLPGLGYNEQFF
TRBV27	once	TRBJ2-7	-	TGTGCCAGCAGTTTCAGCGGTTCCTACGAGCAGTACTTC	CASSFSGSYEQYF
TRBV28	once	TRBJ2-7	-	TGTGCCAGCAGTTTCTCTTTCATTGCGCTCTCCTACGAGCAGTACTTC	CASSFSFIALSYEQYF
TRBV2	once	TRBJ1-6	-	TGTGCCAGCAGTGAGGCGGGGGCGGCAGGGTCACCCCTCCACTTT	CASSEAGAAGSPLHF
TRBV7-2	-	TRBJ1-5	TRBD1	TGTGCCAGCAGCGGACAGGGGGCCCGCAATCAGCCCCAGCATTTT	CASSGQGARNQPQHF
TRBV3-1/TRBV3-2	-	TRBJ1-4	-	TGTGCCAGCAGCCAATCCACAGGGAAACTGTTTTTT	CASSQSTGKLFF
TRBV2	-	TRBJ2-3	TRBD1	TGTGCCAGCAGTGACAGGGGGACAGATACGCAGTATTTT	CASSDRGTDTQYF
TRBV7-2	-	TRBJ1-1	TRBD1	TGTGCCAGCAGCAAACAGGGGAGGTACACTGAAGCTTTCTTT	CASSKQGRYTEAFF
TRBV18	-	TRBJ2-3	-	TGTGCCAGCTCACCGAGCCCCAGGGAAACAGATACGCAGTATTTT	CASSPSPRETDTQYF
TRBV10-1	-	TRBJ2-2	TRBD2	TGCGCCAGCAGGGGTAGCGGGAATGCCGGGGAGCTGTTTTTT	CASRGSGNAGELFF